A single TCR beta chain is shown here with its context. The V gene's germline CDR1 is SGHRS and CDR2 YFSETQ. The ends were cut back, 0 bases at V and 0 bases at J, with 4 bases in the middle. The CDR3 is 14 amino acids. The data belong to a study of blood T cell repertoires in COVID-19. Under the authors' procedure: Nucleated cell counts were estimated from reference gene primer amplification. Measured with immunoSEQ multiplex PCR; TCRdb has only the in-frame clones, and not every one. The V and J calls and clone size were taken over from that table, and D and trimming were inferred from the DNA. The sample contains about 300,000 clones, around 89% of which appear only once.

The clonotype comes from a woman in her 30s who had recovered from COVID-19. Material: peripheral blood. The chain combines TRBV5-1 with TRBJ1-3; D unresolved. The CDR3 region has the DNA TGCGCCAGCAGCTTGGGAGTCTCTGGAAACACCATATATTTT. Protein sequence: CASSLGVSGNTIYF.